This TCR beta chain was sequenced for a study of beta chain features in type 1 diabetes listed by TCRdb under 2018. In terms of the full investigation: Mean age, gender distribution, total cell number and subset yield did not differ between patients and healthy donors. A total of around 110,000,000 sorted cells were examined across all samples, and RNA yield correlated strongly with the number of cells per subset. In the study, TCRB repertoires of sorted circulating CD4+ T cell subsets from recently diagnosed type 1 diabetes patients were compared with those of matched healthy donors. Regulatory and stem cell-like memory subsets were isolated from only 8 patients and 8 healthy donors, whereas naive and central memory subsets came from all 30 or so donors.

In this sample, this clone turned up a few times. It has no known antigen specificity. No much larger clonotype is one base removed from it; base qualities were not supplied. This CDR3 is also generated by other DNA sequences in the sample. All of the isolated RNA was reverse transcribed with the High Capacity cDNA Reverse Transcription Kit, so expressed TCRB transcripts were sequenced. Naive, central memory and regulatory T cell samples underwent deep immunoSEQ sequencing, averaging around 3.6 million total reads per sample. Sorted cells were lysed in RLT buffer and RNA was extracted with DNase-treated RNeasy Micro or Mini kits, depending on cell number. To prevent cross-contamination, every cell subset was processed on its own, while patient and healthy donor samples were processed together. TCRB sequences were amplified from cDNA with the immunoSEQ multiplex PCR, producing 87-bp fragments spanning the CDR3 region. Amplicons were sequenced on the Illumina HiSeq platform. Under the source paper's analysis protocol: PCR bias was computationally corrected using synthetic template baselines, reads within Hamming distance 2 were collapsed, and singletons that could not be merged were discarded. Reads were aligned against IMGT so that V, D and J genes, CDR3 length and insertions or deletions at six rearrangement sites could be assigned. Within each subset, clonotype counts were normalized to the number of sorted cells before true diversity and Gini coefficients were calculated with the tcR R package. Repertoire sharing was quantified using the overlap coefficient calculated on TCRB nucleotide sequences. Out-of-frame TCRB sequences from naive cells were analyzed as a proxy for the pre-selection repertoire. In its TCRdb copy, this immuneACCESS table keeps in-frame sequences only and misses some clones. Where compared with another copy, unresolved V genes explain less than half of these, and the others have no known cause. That table is the source of V, J and clone size, and D and trimming were worked out from the DNA. The sample contains 550,000 to 850,000 clones, roughly 13% of them found a single time. The top ten constitute around 0.022% of the sample.

From each donor, a single peripheral blood sample of 100 to 150 mL on average was drawn into heparinised tubes. Using a panel that included CD45RO, CCR7, CD25, CD127, CD95 and CD27, naive, central memory, regulatory and stem cell-like memory CD4+ T cells were sorted on a BD FACSAria II. All sorted populations exceeded 95% purity. Right away, PBMCs were isolated by Lymphoprep density gradient centrifugation and were stained directly, with no culture step. So that batch effects would be minimized, each experiment stained and sorted samples in pairs, pairing one healthy donor with one patient. What the research found in general, with its limitations: Naive, central memory and regulatory TCRB repertoires appeared to be more similar among patients than among healthy donors. Patients with type 1 diabetes made fewer insertions and deleted more nucleotides at VDJ recombination sites, implying thymic rearrangement abnormalities. Sequencing cDNA rather than genomic DNA could over-represent highly expressing activated cells, although activation and CD3 levels did not differ between groups. Shorter templates might be favored by PCR, yet because patient and control samples were amplified and corrected together, any such skew would affect both groups equally. A moderate but significant shortening of TCRB CDR3 length was observed in type 1 diabetes patients in all four CD4+ subsets. Because the HLA sub-analyses included only small numbers of individuals, any influence of HLA type on TCRB rearrangement was left unresolved.

The sequence was obtained from a man younger than 35 with type 1 diabetes. Specimen: naive CD4+ T cells from blood. The sample's cell subset or site, from its label and the paper: true naive CD4+ T cells.

The nucleotide sequence reads TGTGCCAGCAGCTTAGTCGTAACTGAAGCTTTCTTT. Translated, it reads CASSLVVTEAFF. The chain is encoded by TRBV11-3 joined to TRBJ1-1; the D segment cannot be called with confidence. The CDR3, from cysteine to phenylalanine, totals 12 residues. The only DNA kept is the CDR3, 36 bases in frame from the first base. Per the germline V gene, SGHNT is the CDR1 and YENEEA is the CDR2. A distance of 5 bases separates the germline ends of V and J, which lose 1 base and 5 bases respectively.